This is a list of T cell receptor beta chains from one sample in a study of beta chain features in type 1 diabetes. The repertoire was sequenced with immunoSEQ multiplex PCR; TCRdb's copy has only in-frame clones and lacks some. The sample consists of over 200,000 clones, roughly a tenth of them appearing once. The sequenced sample consisted of naive CD4+ T cells from blood. These receptors came from a man between 25 and 39 years old with type 1 diabetes. CDR3s include the opening cysteine and the closing phenylalanine or tryptophan. A D gene is named only where the DNA matches it firmly. Clone size is stated in some rows and not others, as once, few, many or a class when expanded.

>TRBV6-5|few|TRBJ1-4|NA
CASSYRQPFNEKLFF
TGTGCCAGCAGTTACCGACAGCCCTTTAATGAAAAACTGTTTTTT
>TRBV6-5|few|TRBJ1-5|TRBD1
CASRTGDQPQHF
TGTGCCAGCAGAACAGGGGATCAGCCCCAGCATTTT
>TRBV5-1|NA|TRBJ2-2|TRBD1
CASSPQTGPVTGELFF
TGCGCCAGCAGCCCCCAGACAGGGCCGGTCACCGGGGAGCTGTTTTTT
>TRBV15|few|TRBJ1-3|NA
CATTPGHQAGNTIYF
TGTGCCACCACTCCGGGACACCAAGCAGGAAACACCATATATTTT
>TRBV9|few|TRBJ2-1|TRBD1
CASSSPTGEKGNEQFF
TGTGCCAGCAGCTCCCCGACAGGGGAGAAGGGGAATGAGCAGTTCTTC
>TRBV5-1|NA|TRBJ2-1|NA
CASSFGQSSYNEQFF
TGCGCCAGCAGCTTTGGACAGAGCTCCTACAATGAGCAGTTCTTC
>TRBV2|NA|TRBJ2-2|NA
CASRLTPPGELFF
TGTGCCAGCAGATTGACACCACCCGGGGAGCTGTTTTTT
>TRBV2|few|TRBJ2-7|NA
CASSDPWGHYEQYF
TGTGCCAGCAGTGACCCCTGGGGACATTACGAGCAGTACTTC
>TRBV5-4|NA|TRBJ2-5|TRBD1
CASSSPTGLETQYF
TGTGCCAGCAGCTCACCGACAGGGTTAGAGACCCAGTACTTC
>TRBV5-4|NA|TRBJ1-3|TRBD1
CASSSRDSSGNTIYF
TGTGCCAGCAGCTCCCGGGACAGCTCTGGAAACACCATATATTTT
>TRBV2|few|TRBJ2-1|TRBD2
CASRPSEAGGPHEQFF
TGTGCCAGCAGGCCTTCGGAAGCGGGGGGGCCCCATGAGCAGTTCTTC
>TRBV4-3|few|TRBJ1-3|NA
CASSPNTRQASGNTIYF
TGCGCCAGCAGCCCCAATACTCGACAGGCCTCTGGAAACACCATATATTTT
>TRBV20-1|NA|TRBJ2-3|NA
CSASRSDTQYF
TGCAGTGCTAGTCGGTCAGATACGCAGTATTTT